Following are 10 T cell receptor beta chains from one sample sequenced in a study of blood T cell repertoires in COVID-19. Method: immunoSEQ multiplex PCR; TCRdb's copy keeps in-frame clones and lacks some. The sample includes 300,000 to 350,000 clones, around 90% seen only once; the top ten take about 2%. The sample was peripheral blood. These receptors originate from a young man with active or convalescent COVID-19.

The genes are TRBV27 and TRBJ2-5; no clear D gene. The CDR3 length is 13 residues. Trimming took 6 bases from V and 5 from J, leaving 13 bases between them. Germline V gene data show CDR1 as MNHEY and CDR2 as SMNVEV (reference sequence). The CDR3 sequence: CASRPQLRETQYF. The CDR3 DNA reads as TGTGCCAGCAGACCCCAATTGAGGGAGACCCAGTACTTC.

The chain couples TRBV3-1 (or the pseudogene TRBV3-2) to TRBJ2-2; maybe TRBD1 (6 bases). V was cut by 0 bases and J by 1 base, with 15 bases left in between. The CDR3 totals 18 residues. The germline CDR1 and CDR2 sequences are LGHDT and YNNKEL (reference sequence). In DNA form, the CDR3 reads TGTGCCAGCAGCCAAGATTGGCGACAGGAAATGAACACCGGGGAGCTGTTTTTT. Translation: CASSQDWRQEMNTGELFF.

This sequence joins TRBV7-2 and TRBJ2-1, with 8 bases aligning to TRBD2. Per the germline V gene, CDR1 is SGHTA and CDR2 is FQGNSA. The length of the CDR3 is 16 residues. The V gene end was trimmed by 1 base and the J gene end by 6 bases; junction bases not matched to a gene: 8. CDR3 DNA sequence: TGTGCCAGCAGCTTAGTGGACGGGAGGGCCTCCAATGAGCAGTTCTTC. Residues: CASSLVDGRASNEQFF.

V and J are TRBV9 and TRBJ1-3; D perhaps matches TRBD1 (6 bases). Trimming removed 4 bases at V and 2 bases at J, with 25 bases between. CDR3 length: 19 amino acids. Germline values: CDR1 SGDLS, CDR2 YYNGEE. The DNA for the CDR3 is TGTGCCAGCAGCTCCCGGCGGGGGGGCGCGGGGTTGGCTGGAAACACCATATATTTT. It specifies CASSSRRGGAGLAGNTIYF.

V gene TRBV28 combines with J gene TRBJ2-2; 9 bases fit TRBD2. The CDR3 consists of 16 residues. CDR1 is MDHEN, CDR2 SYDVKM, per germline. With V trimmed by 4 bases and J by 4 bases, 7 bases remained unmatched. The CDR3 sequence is CASSSPGLAFTGELFF. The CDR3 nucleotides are TGTGCCAGCAGTTCCCCGGGACTAGCTTTCACCGGGGAGCTGTTTTTT.

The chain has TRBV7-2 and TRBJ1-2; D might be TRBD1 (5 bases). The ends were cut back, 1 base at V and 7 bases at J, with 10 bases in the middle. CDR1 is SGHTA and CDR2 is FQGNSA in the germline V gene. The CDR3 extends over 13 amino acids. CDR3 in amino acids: CASSLGPRGGYTF. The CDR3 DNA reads TGTGCCAGCAGCTTAGGACCAAGGGGTGGCTACACCTTC.

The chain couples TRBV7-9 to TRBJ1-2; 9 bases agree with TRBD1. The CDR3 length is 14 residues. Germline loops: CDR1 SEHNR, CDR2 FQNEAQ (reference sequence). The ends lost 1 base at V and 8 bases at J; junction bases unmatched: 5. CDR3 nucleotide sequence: TGTGCCAGCAGCTTAGGGACAGGGGAAGGAGGCTACACCTTC. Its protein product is CASSLGTGEGGYTF.

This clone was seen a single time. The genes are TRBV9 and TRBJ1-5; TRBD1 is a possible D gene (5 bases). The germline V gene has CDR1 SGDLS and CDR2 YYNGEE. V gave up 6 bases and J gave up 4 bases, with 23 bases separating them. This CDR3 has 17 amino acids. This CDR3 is CASTDIGARRCNQPQHF. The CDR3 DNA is TGTGCCAGCACCGACATAGGGGCGCGAAGGTGTAATCAGCCCCAGCATTTT.

The CDR3 reads CASSGSRSYEQYF. The CDR3 region has the DNA TGTGCCAGCAGTGGCAGTCGCTCCTACGAGCAGTACTTC. The chain joins TRBV3-1 (or the pseudogene TRBV3-2) to TRBJ2-7; D remains ambiguous. V lost 6 bases and J 0 bases, leaving 9 bases between the germline ends. The CDR3 totals 13 residues. CDR1 LGHDT and CDR2 YNNKEL come from the germline V gene (reference sequence).

The CDR3 loop is CASSVGTGASYGYTF. DNA for the CDR3: TGTGCCAGCAGCGTTGGGACAGGGGCCTCCTATGGCTACACCTTC. This chain uses TRBV9 with TRBJ1-2, with 10 bases matching TRBD1. With V trimmed by 2 bases and J by 4 bases, 5 bases remained unmatched. Germline V gene data show CDR1 as SGDLS and CDR2 as YYNGEE. The CDR3 is made up of 15 amino acids.